The rows below give T cell receptor beta chains drawn from one sample of a study of cytomegalovirus exposure and HLA in healthy donors. TCRdb keeps only in-frame clones here, not all; method: immunoSEQ multiplex PCR. The sample yields 110,000 or so clones, about four fifths seen once. The sample taken for sequencing was PBMCs. Receptor source: a man aged 40-49 years in good health and CMV-seronegative. CDR3s include the opening cysteine and the closing phenylalanine or tryptophan. D genes are given only for firm matches. A clone size is listed for some rows: how often the clone was seen (once, few, many), or a class if it is expanded.

cdr3_length: 14
j_call: TRBJ2-1
d_call: -
clone_size: -
v_call: TRBV27
cdr3_nt: TGTGCCAGCACCTCCTGGGCGTTCAACAATGAGCAGTTCTTC
cdr3_aa: CASTSWAFNNEQFF

cdr3_length: 14
j_call: TRBJ1-5
d_call: -
clone_size: -
v_call: TRBV6-5
cdr3_nt: TGTGCCAGCAGCCCGGACAGCGGCAATCAGCCCCAGCATTTT
cdr3_aa: CASSPDSGNQPQHF

cdr3_length: 13
j_call: TRBJ1-1
d_call: -
clone_size: -
v_call: TRBV28
cdr3_nt: TGTGCCAGCACTCCAGACGGGAGCACTGAAGCTTTCTTT
cdr3_aa: CASTPDGSTEAFF

cdr3_length: 15
j_call: TRBJ2-7
d_call: TRBD2
clone_size: -
v_call: TRBV9
cdr3_nt: TGTGCCAGCAGCCAGACTAGCGGGAGCGGTTACGAGCAGTACTTC
cdr3_aa: CASSQTSGSGYEQYF

cdr3_length: 15
j_call: TRBJ2-7
d_call: -
clone_size: -
v_call: TRBV7-9
cdr3_nt: TGTGCCAGCAGCTTGAGGGTAGACAGGCCCTACGAGCAGTACTTC
cdr3_aa: CASSLRVDRPYEQYF

cdr3_length: 14
j_call: TRBJ1-5
d_call: TRBD1
clone_size: -
v_call: TRBV28
cdr3_nt: TGTGCCAGCAGGTCTACAGGGGTTTATCAGCCCCAGCATTTT
cdr3_aa: CASRSTGVYQPQHF

cdr3_length: 16
j_call: TRBJ2-1
d_call: TRBD2
clone_size: few
v_call: TRBV27
cdr3_nt: TGTGCCAGCAGTTTAATCTCTAGCGGGAGCGGTAATGAGCAGTTCTTC
cdr3_aa: CASSLISSGSGNEQFF

cdr3_length: 12
j_call: TRBJ2-7
d_call: -
clone_size: -
v_call: TRBV10-2
cdr3_nt: TGCGCCAGCAGTGGGGGGGTGAGCGAGCAGTACTTC
cdr3_aa: CASSGGVSEQYF

cdr3_length: 16
j_call: TRBJ2-2
d_call: TRBD2
clone_size: -
v_call: TRBV14
cdr3_nt: TGTGCCAGCAGCCAAGTAGGGACTAGCGGAACGGGGGAGCTGTTTTTT
cdr3_aa: CASSQVGTSGTGELFF

cdr3_length: 16
j_call: TRBJ1-6
d_call: -
clone_size: -
v_call: TRBV5-5
cdr3_nt: TGTGCCAGCAGCTCCGGGACACCCCAAGAGAATTCACCCCTCCACTTT
cdr3_aa: CASSSGTPQENSPLHF

cdr3_length: 14
j_call: TRBJ2-7
d_call: -
clone_size: -
v_call: TRBV7-9
cdr3_nt: TGTTCCAGCAGCTTGGGTGACAGCCACTACGAGCAGTACTTC
cdr3_aa: CSSSLGDSHYEQYF

cdr3_length: 15
j_call: TRBJ2-7
d_call: TRBD2
clone_size: few
v_call: TRBV6-1
cdr3_nt: TGTGCCAGCAGTTTAACCCGGGACTATGCCTACGAGCAGTACTTC
cdr3_aa: CASSLTRDYAYEQYF

cdr3_length: 15
j_call: TRBJ1-3
d_call: -
clone_size: few
v_call: TRBV5-5
cdr3_nt: TGTGCCAGCAGCTTGGATGACAGCTCTGGAAACACCATATATTTT
cdr3_aa: CASSLDDSSGNTIYF

cdr3_length: 13
j_call: TRBJ2-5
d_call: -
clone_size: -
v_call: TRBV2
cdr3_nt: TGTGCCAGCAGTGAAAACAGGGAAGAGACCCAGTACTTC
cdr3_aa: CASSENREETQYF

cdr3_length: 14
j_call: TRBJ2-2
d_call: -
clone_size: -
v_call: TRBV2
cdr3_nt: TGTGCCAGCAGTGAAGCGCCGGGAGCCGGGGAGCTGTTTTTT
cdr3_aa: CASSEAPGAGELFF

cdr3_length: 15
j_call: TRBJ2-7
d_call: TRBD1
clone_size: once
v_call: TRBV6-5
cdr3_nt: TGTGCCAGCAGCCAGGGACAGGGGGTTCGGGACGAGCAGTACTTC
cdr3_aa: CASSQGQGVRDEQYF

cdr3_length: 12
j_call: TRBJ1-5
d_call: TRBD1
clone_size: -
v_call: TRBV10-1
cdr3_nt: TGCGCCAGCGGACAGGGCCATCAGCCCCAGCATTTT
cdr3_aa: CASGQGHQPQHF

cdr3_length: 16
j_call: TRBJ2-7
d_call: TRBD1
clone_size: -
v_call: TRBV7-8
cdr3_nt: TGTGCCAGCAGCCCGCCCGACAGGGTCGTGTCCTACGAGCAGTACTTC
cdr3_aa: CASSPPDRVVSYEQYF

cdr3_length: 15
j_call: TRBJ2-1
d_call: -
clone_size: -
v_call: TRBV11-2
cdr3_nt: TGTGCCAGCAGCTTAGGGGGCTCGGGCCAAGAGACCCAGTTCTTC
cdr3_aa: CASSLGGSGQETQFF

cdr3_length: 16
j_call: TRBJ1-1
d_call: -
clone_size: -
v_call: TRBV18
cdr3_nt: TGTGCCAGCTCACCACCCGGGGTAGCAGGGAACACTGAAGCTTTCTTT
cdr3_aa: CASSPPGVAGNTEAFF

cdr3_length: 15
j_call: TRBJ1-4
d_call: -
clone_size: -
v_call: TRBV30
cdr3_nt: TGTGCCTGGAGTCCTTGGACAGCGAGTAATGAAAAACTGTTTTTT
cdr3_aa: CAWSPWTASNEKLFF

cdr3_length: 15
j_call: TRBJ2-5
d_call: TRBD2
clone_size: -
v_call: TRBV19
cdr3_nt: TGTGCCAGTACCCCCCCGGGCGGGGGTTCAGAGACCCAGTACTTC
cdr3_aa: CASTPPGGGSETQYF

cdr3_length: 15
j_call: TRBJ2-7
d_call: -
clone_size: few
v_call: TRBV6-5
cdr3_nt: TGTGCCAGCAGCCCGCAAATGACAGGCGGCTACGAGCAGTACTTC
cdr3_aa: CASSPQMTGGYEQYF

cdr3_length: 14
j_call: TRBJ1-1
d_call: TRBD1
clone_size: -
v_call: TRBV6-5
cdr3_nt: TGTGCCAGCAGTCCCGGGACAGGGATTCGTGAAGCTTTCTTT
cdr3_aa: CASSPGTGIREAFF

cdr3_length: 14
j_call: TRBJ1-1
d_call: -
clone_size: -
v_call: TRBV4-2
cdr3_nt: TGTGCCATCAGCGCCAGGGTGGGCGACACTGAAGCTTTCTTT
cdr3_aa: CAISARVGDTEAFF

cdr3_length: 13
j_call: TRBJ2-7
d_call: -
clone_size: -
v_call: TRBV7-9
cdr3_nt: TGTTCCAGCAGCTACCCGACAGATCACGAGCAGTACTTC
cdr3_aa: CSSSYPTDHEQYF

cdr3_length: 16
j_call: TRBJ2-7
d_call: TRBD1
clone_size: few
v_call: TRBV9
cdr3_nt: TGTGCCAGCAGCGTAGCGTCCGGGCAGGGGGTCTACGAGCAGTACTTC
cdr3_aa: CASSVASGQGVYEQYF

cdr3_length: 15
j_call: TRBJ2-5
d_call: -
clone_size: -
v_call: TRBV5-6
cdr3_nt: TGTGCCAGCAGCTTGAAACAGGGACAACAAGAGACCCAGTACTTC
cdr3_aa: CASSLKQGQQETQYF

cdr3_length: 13
j_call: TRBJ1-1
d_call: -
clone_size: -
v_call: TRBV28
cdr3_nt: TGTGCCAGCAGCCCAGTGGGGGGGGCTGAAGCTTTCTTT
cdr3_aa: CASSPVGGAEAFF

cdr3_length: 13
j_call: TRBJ1-2
d_call: TRBD1
clone_size: -
v_call: TRBV19
cdr3_nt: TGTGCCAGTGGGGGACAGAACCTAAATGGCTACACCTTC
cdr3_aa: CASGGQNLNGYTF

cdr3_length: 16
j_call: TRBJ2-2
d_call: TRBD2
clone_size: few
v_call: TRBV7-2
cdr3_nt: TGTGCCAGCACGAACAGCGGGAAAGCGGGAACCGGGGAGCTGTTTTTT
cdr3_aa: CASTNSGKAGTGELFF

cdr3_length: 14
j_call: TRBJ2-7
d_call: TRBD2
clone_size: -
v_call: TRBV19
cdr3_nt: TGTGCCAGTAGAGCTAGCGGGAGTGCCCTCGAGCAGTACTTC
cdr3_aa: CASRASGSALEQYF

cdr3_length: 15
j_call: TRBJ2-3
d_call: -
clone_size: once
v_call: TRBV11-3
cdr3_nt: TGTGCCAGCGGCCCCCAGGGGAATGGAGCAGATACGCAGTATTTT
cdr3_aa: CASGPQGNGADTQYF